This T cell receptor (beta chain) was sequenced for a study of tumor-infiltrating lymphocytes in primary liver carcinoma. Study results and caveats: Reduced overlap was seen in tumor-adjacent and tumor-blood pairs versus tumor region pairs.

On this clonotype itself: Its specificity is unknown. A read error may produce the germline difference seen at one junction end.

This CDR3 has 16 amino acids. CDR1 SGHRS and CDR2 YFSETQ come from the germline V gene. Scientists recovered RNA and DNA together from roughly 21-30 mg of unsorted bulk tissue. A constant-region primer primed TCR beta cDNA synthesis from roughly 510 ng of total RNA. Employing slightly modified ARM-PCR, three nested multiplex PCR rounds were run, and these gave rise to the TCR beta libraries. With TRBV1-TRBV30 forward primers and a C-beta reverse primer, the first two PCR rounds were run for around 10 cycles each. TCRdb redid the calling of the multiplex PCR reads with MiXCR, one entry per CDR3 protein. The table includes around 190,000 distinct CDR3 sequences, 70% to 90% detected once.

This TCR derives from a man aged 35-49 years with primary liver carcinoma and hepatitis B virus infection. The chain joins TRBV5-1 to TRBJ1-6; 7 bases are shared with TRBD1. The sample comprised tumor tissue from primary liver carcinoma. CDR3 sequence (DNA): TGCGCCAGCAGCGACAGCATGACAGGGCATAATTCACCCTTCCACTTT. Protein sequence: CASSDSMTGHNSPFHF.